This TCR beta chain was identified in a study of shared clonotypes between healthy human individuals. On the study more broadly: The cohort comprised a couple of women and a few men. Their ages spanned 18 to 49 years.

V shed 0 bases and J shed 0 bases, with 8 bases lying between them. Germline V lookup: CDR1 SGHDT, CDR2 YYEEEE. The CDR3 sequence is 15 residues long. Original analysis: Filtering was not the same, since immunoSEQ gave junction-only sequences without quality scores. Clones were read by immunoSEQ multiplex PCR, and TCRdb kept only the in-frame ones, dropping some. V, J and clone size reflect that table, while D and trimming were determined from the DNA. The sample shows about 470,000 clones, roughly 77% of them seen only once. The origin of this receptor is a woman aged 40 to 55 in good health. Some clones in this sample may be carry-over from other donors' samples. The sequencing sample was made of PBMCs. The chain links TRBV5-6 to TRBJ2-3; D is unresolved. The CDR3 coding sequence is TGTGCCAGCAGCTTGGTTGCTTCCAGCACAGATACGCAGTATTTT. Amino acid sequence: CASSLVASSTDTQYF. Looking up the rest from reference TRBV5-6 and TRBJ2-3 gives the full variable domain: DAGVTQSPTHLIKTRGQQVTLRCSPKSGHDTVSWYQQALGQGPQFIFQYYEEEERQRGNFPDRFSGHQFPNYSSELNVNALLLGDSALYLCASSLVASSTDTQYFGPGTRLTVL.